The clone carrying this T cell receptor (beta chain) was observed a handful of times. This specimen belongs to a study of response to subunit inactivated influenza vaccine. The trim removed 5 bases at V and 3 bases at J, leaving 4 bases unmatched. This CDR3 region has 14 residues. Germline V lookup: CDR1 MNHEY, CDR2 SMNVEV (reference sequence). One entry per CDR3 protein, called by TCRdb with MiXCR from the RT-PCR reads. Seen here are fewer than 700,000 distinct CDR3 sequences, approximately 13% observed once, and the top ten hold around 13%. This clonotype was obtained from a man aged 50-59 years who received an inactivated influenza vaccine. This rearrangement joins TRBV27 to TRBJ2-7, with TRBD2 matching 10 bases. Sample: PBMCs from blood, taken 35 to 45 days after vaccination. The CDR3 DNA sequence: TGTGCCAGCAGTCTAATAGCGGGAGGCTACGAGCAGTACTTC. Translated: CASSLIAGGYEQYF.